This T cell receptor (beta chain) was documented in a study of blood T cells in healthy people across ages. Study conclusions and caveats: The fall in TCR beta diversity per million T cells was roughly linear with age. Estimated diversity, derived from one million T cells, was regarded as an underestimate.

A sample-barcoded 5' primer and a J-beta primer mix were used in a second PCR of roughly 7 to 11 cycles. Each cDNA molecule received a tag from a template-switch adaptor that had 12 random nucleotides. TCRdb passed the 5' RACE reads through MiXCR, listing each CDR3 protein once. The sample holds around 1.7 million distinct CDR3 sequences, 28% seen once. Only a few counts were recorded for this clonotype. The antigen is unknown. An end of the junction differs from the germline gene, which may be a read error. This receptor was taken from a woman aged 25-40 years in good health. Sequenced material: blood.

CDR3 in amino acids: CSVELETSRTDAQYF. The CDR3 nucleotides read TGCAGCGTTGAACTTGAAACGTCTAGAACAGATGCGCAGTATTTT. The chain uses TRBV29-1 and TRBJ2-3, with D unresolved. Germline CDR1 SQVTM, CDR2 ANQGSEA. The CDR3 loop spans 15 amino acids.